Each of the 20 T cell receptor beta chains below was sequenced from the same sample in a study of graft-versus-host responses after intestinal transplantation. Clones were read by immunoSEQ multiplex PCR, and TCRdb kept only the in-frame ones, dropping some. The sample contains some 90,000 clones, roughly 90% of which appear only once. These receptors' targets are unknown. This specimen was unstimulated CD4+ T cells sorted from spleen or lymph node cells, taken before intestinal transplant. The receptors derive from a human donor who received an intestinal transplant.

The rearrangement joins TRBV27 to TRBJ2-2; 8 nucleotides line up with TRBD1. V lost 6 bases to trimming and J lost 3 bases; unmatched junction nucleotides: 0. The length of the CDR3 is 13 residues. CDR1 and CDR2 (germline): MNHEY, SMNVEV (reference sequence). CDR3 in DNA: TGTGCCAGCAGGACAGGGGACACCGGGGAGCTGTTTTTT. The encoded protein is CASRTGDTGELFF.

This clone was recorded a few times. The CDR3 sequence is CASKGGVHYGYTF. The CDR3 DNA follows: TGTGCCAGCAAGGGAGGGGTTCACTATGGCTACACCTTC. This chain uses TRBV6-6 with TRBJ1-2; tentative D call: TRBD1 (5 bases). There are 13 residues in the CDR3. The germline V gene has CDR1 MNHNY and CDR2 SVGAGI (reference sequence). The V end was cut by 7 bases, the J end by 3 bases, with 12 bases between.

This sequence joins TRBV5-1 and TRBJ2-7; 12 nucleotides align to TRBD1. Germline-derived CDR1 and CDR2 are SGHRS and YFSETQ. CDR3 length equals 14 residues. V lost 4 bases and J lost 6; bases outside the gene matches: 5. The CDR3 reads CASSPGTGGGEQYF. CDR3 coding DNA: TGCGCCAGCAGCCCCGGGACAGGGGGCGGCGAGCAGTACTTC.

This sequence joins TRBV7-9 and TRBJ1-5; 8 positions match TRBD1. CDR3 length: 17 amino acids. With V trimmed by 2 bases and J by 4 bases, 10 bases remained unmatched. CDR1 and CDR2 from the germline V gene are SEHNR and FQNEAQ (reference sequence). The CDR3 here is CASSLWAGTGGNQPQHF. In DNA form, the CDR3 reads TGTGCCAGCAGCTTATGGGCCGGGACAGGCGGAAATCAGCCCCAGCATTTT.

Regarding this clone: Other DNA sequences in the same sample also yield this CDR3. The genes are TRBV5-1 and TRBJ1-1; D possibly corresponds to TRBD1 (5 bases). There are 13 residues in the CDR3. With 4 bases removed from V and 1 base from J, the gap between germline ends came to 8 bases. Germline V gene lookup returns CDR1 SGHRS and CDR2 YFSETQ. The chain's CDR3 is CASSPTGNTEAFF. For the CDR3, the DNA is TGCGCCAGCAGCCCCACAGGGAACACTGAAGCTTTCTTT.

The V and J genes are TRBV19 and TRBJ1-3; TRBD1 aligns across 7 bases. J was trimmed by 2 bases and V by 6 bases; bases with no gene match: 4. The CDR3 has 14 residues. Germline V lookup: CDR1 LNHDA, CDR2 SQIVND (reference sequence). CDR3 residues: CASSPGQPGNTIYF. DNA for the CDR3: TGTGCCAGTAGCCCGGGACAGCCTGGAAACACCATATATTTT.

The V call is TRBV19, the J call TRBJ1-1; 7 bases are a match to TRBD1. J gave up 8 bases and V 5 bases, and 5 bases lay outside the gene matches. The germline V gene has CDR1 LNHDA and CDR2 SQIVND (reference sequence). There are 12 residues in the CDR3. The CDR3 loop reads CASSGGQREAFF. In DNA, the CDR3 is TGTGCCAGTAGTGGGGGACAGAGAGAAGCTTTCTTT.

The rearrangement joins TRBV18 to TRBJ1-1; D unresolved. Trimming shortened V by 6 bases and J by 8 bases, and 13 bases separated the two germline ends. This CDR3 region has 12 residues. Germline loops: CDR1 KGHSH, CDR2 LQKENI. The CDR3 loop is CASSLLGREAFF. DNA of the CDR3: TGTGCCAGCTCCCTTCTGGGCCGGGAAGCTTTCTTT.

The J gene is TRBJ1-1, the V gene TRBV5-1; weak D call: TRBD1 (5 bases). The length of the CDR3 is 13 residues. Trimming stripped 6 bases from V and 0 bases from J, with 9 bases between. The germline V gene encodes CDR1 SGHRS and CDR2 YFSETQ. CDR3 in DNA: TGCGCCAGCAAAGGGGCCATGAACACTGAAGCTTTCTTT. Translation gives CASKGAMNTEAFF.

Only a few counts were recorded for this clone. The rearrangement joins TRBV20-1 to TRBJ2-7; 7 bases match TRBD1. The germline V gene encodes CDR1 DFQATT and CDR2 SNEGSKA (reference sequence). The CDR3 totals 11 residues. The J segment lost 3 bases and the V segment lost 5 bases, leaving 1 base of the junction unmatched. The CDR3 is CSAGQVYEQYF. CDR3 in DNA: TGCAGTGCTGGACAGGTCTACGAGCAGTACTTC.

This chain connects TRBV2 to TRBJ2-5; 8 nucleotides align to TRBD2. There are 15 residues in the CDR3. The trim removed 6 bases at V and 4 bases at J, leaving 10 bases unmatched. Germline CDR1 and CDR2: SNHLY and FYNNEI. As DNA, the CDR3 is TGTGCCAGCAGCAAAACCGGGCTAGCGGGAGAGACCCAGTACTTC. Protein: CASSKTGLAGETQYF.

The J gene is TRBJ2-5, the V gene TRBV7-2; 10 bases align to TRBD1. CDR3 length: 16 amino acids. The germline gives CDR1 SGHTA, CDR2 FQGNSA. V shed 2 bases, J shed 1 base, and the junction held 4 bases outside the gene matches. The CDR3 is CASSLSRDRGQETQYF. The CDR3 DNA follows: TGTGCCAGCAGCTTATCCCGGGACAGGGGCCAAGAGACCCAGTACTTC.

CDR3 bases: TGCGCCAGCAGCTTGGCCCCCAGAGGGGGAGAGACCCAGTACTTC. Its translation: CASSLAPRGGETQYF. V usage is TRBV5-1 and J usage is TRBJ2-5; D possibly corresponds to TRBD1 (6 bases). V was trimmed by 0 bases and J by 4 bases, leaving 13 bases between them. Germline values: CDR1 SGHRS, CDR2 YFSETQ. This CDR3 comprises 15 residues.

The chain links TRBV7-2 to TRBJ2-7; D is perhaps TRBD2 (6 bases). The length of the CDR3 is 14 residues. The germline V gene has CDR1 SGHTA and CDR2 FQGNSA. With 3 bases removed from V and 3 bases from J, the gap between germline ends came to 12 bases. CDR3 loop: CASSFSRGGYEQYF. CDR3 nucleotide sequence: TGTGCCAGCAGCTTTTCCCGGGGAGGCTACGAGCAGTACTTC.

This chain links TRBV7-9 with TRBJ2-7, with 12 bases that match TRBD2. Germline lookup yields CDR1 SEHNR and CDR2 FQNEAQ (reference sequence). The CDR3 runs 15 residues. Losses at the gene ends were 4 bases for V and 3 bases for J; bases not matched to a gene: 4. The CDR3 region is CASSSRLAGDYEQYF. In nucleotides, the CDR3 is TGTGCCAGCAGCTCACGACTAGCGGGGGACTACGAGCAGTACTTC.

This chain links TRBV7-3 with TRBJ1-1, with D perhaps TRBD1 (5 bases). The CDR3 sequence is 14 residues long. Germline CDR1 and CDR2: SGHTA and FQGTGA. The germline V and J ends were trimmed by 5 bases and 0 bases, with 10 bases remaining between them. Here the CDR3 reads CASSLGGLNTEAFF. CDR3 sequence (DNA): TGTGCCAGCAGCCTGGGGGGATTGAACACTGAAGCTTTCTTT.

The chain employs TRBV5-4 and TRBJ2-2; 7 positions agree with TRBD1. The CDR3 spans 15 residues. V lost 4 bases, J lost 6 bases, and 9 bases stayed unmatched. Looked up from germline, CDR1 is SGHNT and CDR2 is YYREEE (reference sequence). CDR3 in DNA: TGTGCCAGCAGCGCCCGGGACAGAGGAGCCGGGGAGCTGTTTTTT. The encoded protein is CASSARDRGAGELFF.

This chain links TRBV18 with TRBJ2-7, with D uncertain. This CDR3 has 14 residues. V shed 6 bases and J shed 2 bases, with 14 bases lying between them. Germline values: CDR1 KGHSH, CDR2 LQKENI. CDR3 protein: CASSPQADTYEQYF. CDR3 nucleotides: TGTGCCAGCTCCCCCCAAGCTGACACCTACGAGCAGTACTTC.

CDR3: CASSITGVGGNTIYF. The DNA of the CDR3 is TGTGCCAGTAGTATTACAGGGGTCGGGGGAAACACCATATATTTT. The chain joins TRBV19 to TRBJ1-3; TRBD1 matches 7 bases. The V and J ends lost 3 bases and 4 bases, in that order; junction bases with no gene match: 6. Germline V lookup: CDR1 LNHDA, CDR2 SQIVND (reference sequence). There are 15 residues in the CDR3. Variable domain in full (rest from reference TRBV19 and TRBJ1-3): DGGITQSPKYLFRKEGQNVTLSCEQNLNHDAMYWYRQDPGQGLRLIYYSQIVNDFQKGDIAEGYSVSREKKESFPLTVTSAQKNPTAFYLCASSITGVGGNTIYFGEGSWLTVV.

The CDR3: CASRRQETQYF. CDR3 DNA: TGCGCCAGCAGGCGCCAAGAGACCCAGTACTTC. The V call is TRBV5-1, the J call TRBJ2-5; D is unresolved. V was cut by 5 bases and J by 1 base, with 3 bases left in between. The CDR3 length is 11 residues. The V gene's germline CDR1 is SGHRS and CDR2 YFSETQ.